This record covers a single TCR beta chain. Its antigen remains unidentified. The data were obtained in a study of cytomegalovirus exposure and HLA in healthy donors. Study-wide results and limits: Roughly uniform sequencing depth across donors was assumed, possibly incorrectly. In most subjects, TCR beta sequences reportedly gave accurate predictions of HLA-A and HLA-B alleles.

A multiplex PCR was run with 60 Vbeta primers and 13 Jbeta primers. Generated by immunoSEQ multiplex PCR, the TCRdb table keeps only in-frame clones and is missing some. This table has some 200,000 clones, roughly 80% appearing once. Germline-derived CDR1 and CDR2 are MNHEY and SVGAGI. Trimming cost V 5 bases and J 5 bases, with 14 bases left between them. This CDR3 region has 14 residues. Healthy bone marrow donors supplied every sample. Sequences were obtained from PBMCs. This TCR came from a man aged 45-60 years in good health and CMV-seronegative. The gene calls are TRBV6-5 and TRBJ2-3; possible D gene TRBD1, 7 bases. CDR3 nucleotide sequence: TGTGCCAGCAGTCTACGACAGGGAGGAGATACGCAGTATTTT. Protein product: CASSLRQGGDTQYF.